These 29 T cell receptor beta chains were sequenced from one sample in a study of cytomegalovirus exposure and HLA in healthy donors. Sequencing was performed with immunoSEQ multiplex PCR; in TCRdb, only in-frame clones are kept and a portion is missing. The sample shows some 69,000 clones, roughly 97% of them seen only once. The sample taken for sequencing was PBMCs. These receptor sequences come from a man aged 18-30 years in good health and CMV-seronegative.

CDR3 sequence reads: CASSLTLDRYYEQYF. The CDR3 DNA follows: TGTGCCAGCAGTTTAACTCTGGACAGGTACTACGAGCAGTACTTC. The V gene is TRBV28, the J gene TRBJ2-7; 7 nucleotides match TRBD1. Germline CDR1 is MDHEN and CDR2 is SYDVKM. The trim removed 2 bases at V and 3 bases at J, leaving 7 bases unmatched. The CDR3 has 15 amino acids.

This chain links TRBV6-4 with TRBJ2-7, with D perhaps TRBD2 (6 bases). The CDR3 has 16 amino acids. Germline V gene lookup returns CDR1 MRHNA and CDR2 SNTAGT. V lost 10 bases and J 3 bases, leaving 25 bases between the germline ends. DNA for the CDR3: TGTGCCAACCCCTATGGGGGGACCAACTTGATCTACGAGCAGTACTTC. It encodes CANPYGGTNLIYEQYF.

This clone was recorded once. The chain carries TRBV29-1 and TRBJ2-1; 10 nucleotides line up with TRBD2. The CDR3 loop spans 14 amino acids. V lost 4 bases to trimming and J lost 7 bases; unmatched junction nucleotides: 7. Germline assignment: CDR1 SQVTM and CDR2 ANQGSEA. The CDR3: CSVVGSGRGNEQFF. The CDR3 coding sequence is TGCAGCGTTGTTGGGAGCGGGAGGGGTAATGAGCAGTTCTTC.

V gene TRBV9 combines with J gene TRBJ1-2, with 9 bases that match TRBD1. With 4 bases clipped from V and 2 bases from J, the junction kept 12 bases outside the gene matches. Germline V gives CDR1 SGDLS, CDR2 YYNGEE. This CDR3 comprises 17 residues. The CDR3, as DNA: TGTGCCAGCAGCCAGACAGATCGGACAGGGGCGAACTATGGCTACACCTTC. Translated: CASSQTDRTGANYGYTF.

V is TRBV9 and J is TRBJ1-1; D is unresolved. The ends were cut back, 0 bases at V and 4 bases at J, with 10 bases in the middle. Per the germline V gene, CDR1 is SGDLS and CDR2 is YYNGEE. The CDR3 loop spans 14 amino acids. This chain's CDR3 is CASSVGQAGTEAFF. The CDR3 nucleotides are TGTGCCAGCAGCGTAGGGCAGGCGGGCACTGAAGCTTTCTTT.

J is TRBJ1-6 and V is TRBV9; TRBD1 aligns across 10 bases. CDR3 length: 15 amino acids. Trimming removed 4 bases from V and 8 bases from J; junction bases left unmatched: 6. Germline CDR1 is SGDLS and CDR2 is YYNGEE. The CDR3 sequence is CASSTGQGLHSPLHF. Here the CDR3 DNA reads TGTGCCAGCAGCACGGGACAGGGGTTACATTCACCCCTCCACTTT.

The rearrangement uses TRBV6-5 and TRBJ1-1, with D possibly TRBD1 on 5 matching bases. CDR1 MNHEY and CDR2 SVGAGI come from the germline V gene. With 6 bases removed from V and 0 bases from J, the gap between germline ends came to 11 bases. This CDR3 region has 14 residues. DNA of the CDR3: TGTGCCAGCAGCCGAGACAGTATGAACACTGAAGCTTTCTTT. Its protein is CASSRDSMNTEAFF.

The rearrangement joins TRBV28 to TRBJ1-2; D may be TRBD1 (6 bases). Trimming left V 3 bases short and J 8 bases short, with 22 bases between. Germline CDR1 is MDHEN and CDR2 is SYDVKM. The CDR3 spans 16 residues. The chain's CDR3 is CASSLGVGGGLRGYTF. The CDR3 region has the DNA TGTGCCAGCAGTTTGGGCGTTGGGGGCGGTCTTCGGGGCTACACCTTC.

V usage is TRBV19 and J usage is TRBJ1-2, with a tentative D call TRBD1 (6 bases). Germline V gene data show CDR1 as LNHDA and CDR2 as SQIVND (reference sequence). This CDR3 has 13 residues. Trimming pared 5 bases from V and 3 bases from J, leaving 10 bases between. CDR3 coding DNA: TGTGCCAGTAGTTTCAGGGGTGACTATGGCTACACCTTC. It encodes CASSFRGDYGYTF.

V is TRBV6-5 and J is TRBJ1-1; weak D call: TRBD1 (6 bases). The V end was cut by 6 bases, the J end by 0 bases, with 8 bases between. The CDR3 sequence is 13 residues long. Per the germline V gene, CDR1 is MNHEY and CDR2 is SVGAGI. The CDR3 region is CASRGHLNTEAFF. Here the CDR3 DNA reads TGTGCCAGCAGGGGACATTTGAACACTGAAGCTTTCTTT.

This chain joins TRBV15 and TRBJ2-7, with 12 bases aligning to TRBD1. Trimming removed 4 bases from V and 2 bases from J; junction bases left unmatched: 15. Germline V lookup: CDR1 LNHNV, CDR2 YYDKDF (reference sequence). This CDR3 region has 19 residues. CDR3 amino acids: CATSTLGQGARSAPYEQYF. The CDR3, as DNA: TGTGCCACCAGCACCCTGGGACAGGGGGCGCGTTCCGCCCCCTACGAGCAGTACTTC. Filled out from reference TRBV15 and TRBJ2-7, the complete variable domain reads DAMVIQNPRYQVTQFGKPVTLSCSQTLNHNVMYWYQQKSSQAPKLLFHYYDKDFNNEADTPDNFQSRRPNTSFCFLDIRSPGLGDTAMYLCATSTLGQGARSAPYEQYFGPGTRLTVT.

The rearrangement joins TRBV19 to TRBJ1-4; TRBD1 might be the D (5 bases). CDR3 size: 14 residues. CDR1 and CDR2 (germline): LNHDA, SQIVND (reference sequence). The V end lost 3 bases, the J end lost 4 bases, and 9 bases lay between the germline ends. CDR3 coding DNA: TGTGCCAGTAGTATGGGGGGGAATAATGAAAAACTGTTTTTT. It specifies CASSMGGNNEKLFF.

The rearrangement links TRBV7-2 to TRBJ1-1; D is possibly TRBD1 (6 bases). Germline V lookup: CDR1 SGHTA, CDR2 FQGNSA. This CDR3 spans 16 amino acids. V was cut by 5 bases and J by 1 base, with 17 bases left in between. DNA of the CDR3: TGTGCCAGCAGCCTACAGGGCTATAGGGGGAACACTGAAGCTTTCTTT. The encoded protein is CASSLQGYRGNTEAFF.

The chain recombines TRBV5-4 with TRBJ2-1; 9 positions agree with TRBD1. The CDR3 totals 16 residues. V lost 1 base and J lost 5; bases outside the gene matches: 7. From germline, CDR1 is SGHNT and CDR2 YYREEE (reference sequence). DNA for the CDR3: TGTGCCAGCAGCTTGCCCCCGGGACAGGGCCACAATGAGCAGTTCTTC. It specifies CASSLPPGQGHNEQFF. Together with reference TRBV5-4 and TRBJ2-1, the CDR3 gives the full variable domain: ETGVTQSPTHLIKTRGQQVTLRCSSQSGHNTVSWYQQALGQGPQFIFQYYREEENGRGNFPPRFSGLQFPNYSSELNVNALELDDSALYLCASSLPPGQGHNEQFFGPGTRLTVL.

The V gene is TRBV5-1, the J gene TRBJ2-1; the match to TRBD2 covers 10 bases. Germline V gene sequence: CDR1 SGHRS, CDR2 YFSETQ. V lost 1 base, J lost 9 bases, and 4 bases stayed unmatched. CDR3 length equals 14 residues. The CDR3 coding sequence is TGCGCCAGCAGCTTGTCTAGGACTAGCGGTGAGCAGTTCTTC. Its protein is CASSLSRTSGEQFF.

In the case of this clone: One junction end disagrees with the germline gene, perhaps due to a read error. This rearrangement joins TRBV9 to TRBJ2-1, with D possibly matching TRBD2 (5 bases). The length of the CDR3 is 14 residues. Per the germline V gene, CDR1 is SGDLS and CDR2 is YYNGEE. The chain's CDR3 is CASNVGSGSGEQFF. The DNA for the CDR3 is TGTGCCAGCAACGTAGGTTCGGGGTCGGGCGAGCAGTTCTTC.

J is TRBJ2-2 and V is TRBV4-1; D is undetermined. Germline CDR1 and CDR2: MGHRA and YSYEKL. This CDR3 comprises 17 residues. Deletions cut 1 base from V and 0 bases from J, with 12 bases between. CDR3 DNA sequence: TGCGCCAGCAGCCAAGCGGCGGTCGCCGCGAACACCGGGGAGCTGTTTTTT. This encodes CASSQAAVAANTGELFF.

This clone was detected only a few times. This sequence joins TRBV4-1 and TRBJ2-2, with TRBD2 as a possible D gene (5 bases). V shed 0 bases and J shed 4 bases, with 6 bases lying between them. The length of the CDR3 is 14 residues. The germline CDR1 and CDR2 sequences are MGHRA and YSYEKL. The CDR3 DNA reads TGCGCCAGCAGCCAAGAGAGGGTCACCGGGGAGCTGTTTTTT. Protein: CASSQERVTGELFF.

As to this clone: One end of the junction fails to match germline, which may point to a read error. This chain connects TRBV7-3 to TRBJ2-3, with 8 bases aligning to TRBD2. This CDR3 has 15 amino acids. CDR1 and CDR2 from the germline V gene are SGHTA and FQGTGA. CDR3 loop: CASSLMGLDTDMQYF. CDR3 sequence (DNA): TGTGCCAGCAGCTTAATGGGACTAGACACGGATATGCAGTATTTT. The variable domain in full, with the rest retrieved from reference TRBV7-3 and TRBJ2-3, is GAGVSQTPSNKVTEKGKYVELRCDPISGHTALYWYRQSLGQGPEFLIYFQGTGAADDSGLPNDRFFAVRPEGSVSTLKIQRTERGDSAVYLCASSLMGLDTDMQYFGPGTRLTVL.

V gene TRBV18 combines with J gene TRBJ1-2, with D uncertain. The CDR3 contains 17 residues. V was cut by 2 bases and J by 1 base, with 17 bases left in between. Germline CDR1 KGHSH, CDR2 LQKENI. CDR3 bases: TGTGCCAGCTCACCAACCCAAAACCCAGACATTAACTATGGCTACACCTTC. It is translated as CASSPTQNPDINYGYTF.

The CDR3 bases are TGCGCCAGCAGTTTAGACAAGGCCCCCTATGGCTACACCTTC. This translates into CASSLDKAPYGYTF. The chain carries TRBV10-1 and TRBJ1-2; D remains ambiguous. The CDR3 covers 14 residues. Germline loops: CDR1 WNHNN, CDR2 SYGVQD (reference sequence). The ends were cut back, 5 bases at V and 4 bases at J, with 14 bases in the middle.

The chain recombines TRBV28 with TRBJ2-7; 7 bases align to TRBD1. J lost 7 bases, V lost 6 bases, and 9 bases had no gene match. The germline gives CDR1 MDHEN, CDR2 SYDVKM. The CDR3 consists of 13 residues. The CDR3, as DNA: TGTGCCAGCAGCCGACAGGGTTGGGAAGAGCAGTACTTC. It yields the protein CASSRQGWEEQYF.

The rearrangement uses TRBV30 and TRBJ1-2; 9 bases line up with TRBD1. Per the germline V gene, CDR1 is GTSNPN and CDR2 is SVGIG (reference sequence). The CDR3 runs to 15 residues. V lost 3 bases, J lost 3 bases, and 8 bases stayed unmatched. The CDR3 sequence: CAWSAPDRGDYGYTF. Written as DNA, the CDR3 is TGTGCCTGGAGCGCCCCCGACAGGGGGGACTATGGCTACACCTTC.

This chain joins TRBV6-1 and TRBJ1-2; tentative D call: TRBD1 (5 bases). Germline CDR1 reads MNHNS; CDR2 reads SASEGT. CDR3 size: 14 residues. With 2 bases removed from V and 2 bases from J, the gap between germline ends came to 9 bases. The DNA of the CDR3 is TGTGCCAGCAGTGAAACGGGGGAGAACTATGGCTACACCTTC. Translation: CASSETGENYGYTF.

The V gene is TRBV2, the J gene TRBJ1-4; 7 bases line up with TRBD1. This CDR3 is built from 19 residues. The germline gives CDR1 SNHLY, CDR2 FYNNEI. The ends lost 0 bases at V and 7 bases at J; junction bases unmatched: 17. Here the CDR3 reads CASSEAESGRGKNREKLFF. CDR3 nucleotide sequence: TGTGCCAGCAGTGAAGCAGAAAGTGGCAGGGGGAAGAATCGTGAAAAACTGTTTTTT.

The chain uses TRBV7-3 and TRBJ1-1, with 7 bases that match TRBD1. The germline CDR1 and CDR2 sequences are SGHTA and FQGTGA. This CDR3 is built from 13 residues. With V trimmed by 5 bases and J by 5 bases, 5 bases remained unmatched. The CDR3 loop reads CASSATGETEAFF. CDR3 DNA: TGTGCCAGCAGCGCCACAGGGGAGACTGAAGCTTTCTTT.

The count of this clone is one. The chain couples TRBV6-5 to TRBJ2-2; TRBD1 might be the D (6 bases). V was pared by 5 bases and J by 6 bases, with 13 bases between. The CDR3 runs to 14 residues. Germline values: CDR1 MNHEY, CDR2 SVGAGI. CDR3 bases: TGTGCCAGCAGTCGATCCGGGACACCCGGGGAGCTGTTTTTT. This encodes CASSRSGTPGELFF.

The V gene is TRBV9, the J gene TRBJ2-1; TRBD1 matches 8 bases. V lost 0 bases, J lost 2 bases, and 4 bases stayed unmatched. This CDR3 region has 16 residues. The germline V gene has CDR1 SGDLS and CDR2 YYNGEE. The CDR3 coding sequence is TGTGCCAGCAGCGTAGCCGGACAGGGAACCTACAATGAGCAGTTCTTC. The encoded protein is CASSVAGQGTYNEQFF.

The J gene is TRBJ1-1, the V gene TRBV11-2; perhaps TRBD1 as D (6 bases). Trimming shortened V by 6 bases and J by 2 bases, and 19 bases separated the two germline ends. Germline assignment: CDR1 SGHAT and CDR2 FQNNGV. CDR3 length equals 16 residues. The chain's CDR3 is CASRFEPGHRNTEAFF. CDR3 sequence (DNA): TGTGCCAGCAGATTTGAACCGGGACACAGAAACACTGAAGCTTTCTTT. The full variable domain, in which reference TRBV11-2 and TRBJ1-1 provide the parts outside the CDR3, is EAGVAQSPRYKIIEKRQSVAFWCNPISGHATLYWYQQILGQGPKLLIQFQNNGVVDDSQLPKDRFSAERLKGVDSTLKIQPAKLEDSAVYLCASRFEPGHRNTEAFFGQGTRLTVV.